This TCR beta chain is drawn from a study of follicular helper T cells after annual influenza vaccination. V lost 2 bases, J lost 0 bases, and 11 bases lay in between. In germline, CDR1 is SGHAT, CDR2 FQNNGV. There are 16 residues in the CDR3. Time point denoted: 2015-2016 season, 7 days after influenza vaccination. Comments on this clone: Different DNA sequences within this sample yield the same CDR3.

Generated by immunoSEQ multiplex PCR, the TCRdb table keeps only in-frame clones and is missing some. Among about 6,800 clones, roughly four fifths were seen once, and the ten largest hold 1.2% to 1.5%. The chain joins TRBV11-2 to TRBJ1-3; weak D call: TRBD1 (6 bases). The sample here was CXCR5- memory CD4+ T cells sorted from blood, taken 7 days after influenza vaccination. The TCR sequence derives from an adult who received the influenza vaccine. The CDR3, as DNA: TGTGCCAGCAGCTTACCAGGGGTAGGCTCTGGAAACACCATATATTTT. Its protein is CASSLPGVGSGNTIYF.